This T cell receptor (beta chain) came from a study of chemoradiotherapy in HPV16-positive cancers (dated by TCRdb to between 2021 and 2024). Regarding the research as a whole: Candidate HPV-specific T-cell clones and common TCR motifs were defined by functional T-cell assays performed on cells from a couple of HPV16-positive patients. Whether T-cell immunity against the HPV oncoproteins E6 and E7 changes during chemoradiotherapy and whether survival is affected by this immunity were examined in the study. Next, the candidate HPV-specific TCRs and motifs were followed in TCR repertoires from about 90 patients with HPV-related cancers.

Study-wide conclusions, independent of this receptor: In HPV16-positive patients, expansion of HPV-responsive T cells during chemoradiotherapy was found to be associated with improved recurrence-free survival. Expansion of candidate HPV-specific clones and E7-related TCR motifs was observed in the tumor microenvironment during treatment, whereas no such expansion was observed for non-HPV-specific T cells. The survival association was reported for HPV16-positive patients, and the functional definition of HPV-specific T cells was derived from only a couple of HPV16-positive patients.

Libraries came from the immunoSEQ multiplex PCR assay. TCRdb took over this immuneACCESS table, retaining in-frame rearrangements with V and J assigned. Such tables are incomplete; in checked studies, under half of the missing clones stem from an unresolved V gene, and the remainder is unexplained. The sample includes 9,500 to 15,000 clones, with about nine tenths observed a single time. The ten most abundant clones make up less than 3.5% of the sample. Comments on this clone: Its antigen remains unidentified. Base quality data are lacking; no much larger clone is found one base away.

Repertoires were sampled repeatedly over the course of chemoradiotherapy so that clonal expansion in the tumor microenvironment could be followed. V trim: 4 bases; J trim: 8 bases; unmatched bases: 15. Taken from the germline V gene, the CDR1 and CDR2 loops are SGHAT and FQNNGV. The CDR3 runs 17 residues from the cysteine to the phenylalanine. Of all the DNA, just the CDR3 is kept, 51 bases in frame from base 1. Here the sequenced sample was blood, taken from a patient who underwent chemoradiotherapy. The V and J genes are TRBV11-2 and TRBJ2-2, with 8 bases aligning to TRBD2. The source of this sequence is a human donor with HPV-associated anogenital cancer. In nucleotide form, the sequence is TGTGCCAGCAGCTCCAGAGCGGGGGCCTCCTCGTTTGGGGAGCTGTTTTTT. This sequence encodes CASSSRAGASSFGELFF.